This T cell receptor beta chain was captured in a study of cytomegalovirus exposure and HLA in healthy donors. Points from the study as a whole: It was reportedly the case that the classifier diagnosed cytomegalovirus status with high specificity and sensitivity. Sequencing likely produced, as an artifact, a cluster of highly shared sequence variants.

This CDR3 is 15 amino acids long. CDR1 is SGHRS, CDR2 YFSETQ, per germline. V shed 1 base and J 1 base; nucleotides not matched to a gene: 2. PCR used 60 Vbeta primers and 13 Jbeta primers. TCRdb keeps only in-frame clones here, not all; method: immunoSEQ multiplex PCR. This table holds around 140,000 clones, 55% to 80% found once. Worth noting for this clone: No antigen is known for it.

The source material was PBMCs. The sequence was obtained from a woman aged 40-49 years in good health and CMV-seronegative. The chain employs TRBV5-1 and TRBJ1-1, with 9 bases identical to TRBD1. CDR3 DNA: TGCGCCAGCAGCTTGATGGGACAGGGGAACACTGAAGCTTTCTTT. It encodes CASSLMGQGNTEAFF.